This entry is about one T cell receptor beta chain. The antigen is unknown. Libraries for TCR beta were constructed using UMI-labeled 5' RACE. TCRdb reanalyzed the 5' RACE reads and collapses them to one entry per CDR3 protein, without DNA. The sample table sets out 5,500 to 7,000 distinct CDR3 sequences. These data belong to a study of human CD8 memory T cell subsets. The study's findings and limits: Similarly high diversity was seen in stem-like memory and precursor exhausted T cells, but not in effector memory cells.

The CDR3 is 14 amino acids. It was from duplicate vials of some 140,000 sorted CD8+ T cells per subset that RNA came. J is TRBJ2-3 and V is TRBV21-1; TCRdb outputs TRBD2, but without DNA this stays unchecked. TRBV21-1 constitutes a pseudogene. The sequence derives from a human donor in good health. The sequencing input was CD8+ effector memory T cells (TEM) sorted from PBMCs. Subset meaning: effector memory CD8 T cells, CCR7- CD45RO+ CD95+. CDR3 region: CASPEGRATDTQYF.